The sequence of this TCR beta chain was determined in a study of shared clonotypes between healthy human individuals. Study context: Used for every donor were three CD4 naive, three CD4 memory, two CD8 naive and one CD8 memory plate. Study conclusions and caveats: Larger estimated richness was generally recorded for naive subsets relative to memory subsets. Among donors, sharing of clonotypes was expected to be affected by sequencing depth. The authors sampled blood alone, and tissue repertoires likely differ.

CDR1 is KGHSH, CDR2 LQKENI, per germline. CDR3 length: 16 residues. Unmatched junction bases numbered 8, after V lost 3 bases and J lost 4 bases. Assay: immunoSEQ multiplex PCR; the TCRdb copy retains only in-frame clones and omits some. This table has 1.4 million or so clones, roughly 98.5% appearing once. About this clone: What it binds is not known.

The TCR was taken from a man aged 30-40 years in good health. The chain joins TRBV18 to TRBJ2-3; 9 bases agree with TRBD2. Sequencing used naive CD4+ T cells sorted from blood. The subset was: CD45RA+ positively selected. DNA for the CDR3: TGTGCCAGCTCACCTTTAGCGGGAGCTGTAGCAGATACGCAGTATTTT. Translated: CASSPLAGAVADTQYF. Supplemented by reference TRBV18 and TRBJ2-3, the full variable domain reads NAGVMQNPRHLVRRRGQEARLRCSPMKGHSHVYWYRQLPEEGLKFMVYLQKENIIDESGMPKERFSAEFPKEGPSILRIQQVVRGDSAAYFCASSPLAGAVADTQYFGPGTRLTVL.